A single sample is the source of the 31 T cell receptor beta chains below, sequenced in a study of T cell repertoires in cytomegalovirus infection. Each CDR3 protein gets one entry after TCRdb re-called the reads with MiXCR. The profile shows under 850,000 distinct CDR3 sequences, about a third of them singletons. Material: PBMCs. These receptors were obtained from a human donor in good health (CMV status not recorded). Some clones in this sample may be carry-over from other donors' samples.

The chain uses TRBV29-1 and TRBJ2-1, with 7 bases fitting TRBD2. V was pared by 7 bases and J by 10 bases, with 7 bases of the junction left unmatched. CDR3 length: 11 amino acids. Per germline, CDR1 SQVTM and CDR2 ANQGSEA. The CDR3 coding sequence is TGCAGCGGACAGTTGGGAGGGGAGCAGTTCTTC. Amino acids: CSGQLGGEQFF.

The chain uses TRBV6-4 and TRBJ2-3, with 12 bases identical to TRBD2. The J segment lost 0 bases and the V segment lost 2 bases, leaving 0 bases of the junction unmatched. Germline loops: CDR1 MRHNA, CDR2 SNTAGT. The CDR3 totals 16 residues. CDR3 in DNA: TGTGCCAGCAGTGACGGGACTAGCGGGAGCACAGATACGCAGTATTTT. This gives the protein CASSDGTSGSTDTQYF.

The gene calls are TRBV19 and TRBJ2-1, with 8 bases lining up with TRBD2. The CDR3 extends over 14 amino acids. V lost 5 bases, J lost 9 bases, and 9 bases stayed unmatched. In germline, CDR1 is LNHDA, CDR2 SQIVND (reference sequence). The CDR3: CASSLAAGEVEQFF. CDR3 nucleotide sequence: TGTGCCAGTAGTCTGGCAGCGGGAGAAGTTGAGCAGTTCTTC.

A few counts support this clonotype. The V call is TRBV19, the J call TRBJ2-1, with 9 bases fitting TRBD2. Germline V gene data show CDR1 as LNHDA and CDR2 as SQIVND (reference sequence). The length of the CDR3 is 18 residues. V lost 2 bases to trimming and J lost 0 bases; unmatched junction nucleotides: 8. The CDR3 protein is CASSIRGGAGGSYNEQFF. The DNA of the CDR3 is TGTGCCAGTAGTATACGTGGGGGAGCGGGAGGCTCCTACAATGAGCAGTTCTTC. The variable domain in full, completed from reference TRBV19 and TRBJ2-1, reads DGGITQSPKYLFRKEGQNVTLSCEQNLNHDAMYWYRQDPGQGLRLIYYSQIVNDFQKGDIAEGYSVSREKKESFPLTVTSAQKNPTAFYLCASSIRGGAGGSYNEQFFGPGTRLTVL.

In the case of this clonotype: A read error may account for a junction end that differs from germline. CDR3 in DNA: TGTGCCAGCAGCAGATGGGACAGGGAAACTGAAGCTTACTTT. As protein: CASSRWDRETEAYF. The chain combines TRBV6-6 with TRBJ1-1; 9 positions agree with TRBD1. Germline V CDR1 and CDR2: MNHNY, SVGAGI (reference sequence). CDR3 length: 14 amino acids.

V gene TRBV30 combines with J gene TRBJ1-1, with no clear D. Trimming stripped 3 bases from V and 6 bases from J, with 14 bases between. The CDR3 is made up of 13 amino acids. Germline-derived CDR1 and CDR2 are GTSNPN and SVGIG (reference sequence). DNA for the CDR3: TGTGCCTGGAGCCGGCGGACGGAAGCTGAAGCTTTCTTT. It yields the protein CAWSRRTEAEAFF.

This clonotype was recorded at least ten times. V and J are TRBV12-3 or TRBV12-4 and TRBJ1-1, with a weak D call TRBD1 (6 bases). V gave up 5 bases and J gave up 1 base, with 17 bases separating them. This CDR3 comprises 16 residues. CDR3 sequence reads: CASSKYWTVENTEAFF. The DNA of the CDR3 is TGTGCCAGCAGTAAATATTGGACAGTGGAGAACACTGAAGCTTTCTTT.

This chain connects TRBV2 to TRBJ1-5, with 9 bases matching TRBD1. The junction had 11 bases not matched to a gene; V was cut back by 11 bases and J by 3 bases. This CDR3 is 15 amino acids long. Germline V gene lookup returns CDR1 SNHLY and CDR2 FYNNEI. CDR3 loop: CASDPGTGTNQPQHF. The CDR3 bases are TGTGCCTCGGACCCCGGGACAGGGACCAATCAGCCCCAGCATTTT.

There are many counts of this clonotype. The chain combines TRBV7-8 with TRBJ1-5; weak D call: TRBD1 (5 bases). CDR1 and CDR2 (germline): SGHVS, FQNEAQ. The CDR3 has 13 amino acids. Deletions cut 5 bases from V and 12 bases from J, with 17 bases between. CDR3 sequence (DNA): TGTGCCAGCAGCCCTGGGACCGGTGGACACCAGCATTTT. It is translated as CASSPGTGGHQHF.

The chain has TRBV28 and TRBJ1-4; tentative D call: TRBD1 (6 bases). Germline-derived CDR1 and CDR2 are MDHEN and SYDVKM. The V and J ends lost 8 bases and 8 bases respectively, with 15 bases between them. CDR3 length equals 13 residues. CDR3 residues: CASVGGLEEKLFF. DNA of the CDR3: TGTGCCAGCGTGGGGGGCTTGGAAGAAAAACTGTTTTTT.

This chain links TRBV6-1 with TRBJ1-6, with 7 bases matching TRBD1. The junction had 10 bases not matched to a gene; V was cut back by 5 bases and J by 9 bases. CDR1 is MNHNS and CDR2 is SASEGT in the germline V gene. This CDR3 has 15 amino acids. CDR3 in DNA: TGTGCCAGCAGTCGGCTGGGACAGCAGAGTTCACCCCTCCACTTT. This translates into CASSRLGQQSSPLHF.

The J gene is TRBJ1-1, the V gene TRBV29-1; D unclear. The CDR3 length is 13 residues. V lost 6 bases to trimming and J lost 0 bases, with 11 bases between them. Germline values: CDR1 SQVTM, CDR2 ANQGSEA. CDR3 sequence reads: CSVTGSLNTEAFF. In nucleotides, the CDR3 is TGCAGCGTAACCGGTAGTCTGAACACTGAAGCTTTCTTT.

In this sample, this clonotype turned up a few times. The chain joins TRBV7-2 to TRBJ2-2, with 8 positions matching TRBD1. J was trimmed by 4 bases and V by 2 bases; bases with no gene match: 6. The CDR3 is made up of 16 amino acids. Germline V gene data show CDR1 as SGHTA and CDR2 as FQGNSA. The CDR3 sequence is CASSLYQGAGTGELFF. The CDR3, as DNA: TGTGCCAGCAGCTTATATCAGGGGGCCGGCACCGGGGAGCTGTTTTTT.

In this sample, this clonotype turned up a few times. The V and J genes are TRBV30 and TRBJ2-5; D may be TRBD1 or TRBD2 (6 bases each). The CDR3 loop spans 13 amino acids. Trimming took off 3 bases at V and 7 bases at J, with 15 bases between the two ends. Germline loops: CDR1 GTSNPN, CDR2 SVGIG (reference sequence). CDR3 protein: CAWRGGPVGTQYF. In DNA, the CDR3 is TGTGCCTGGAGAGGGGGGCCGGTTGGGACCCAGTACTTC.

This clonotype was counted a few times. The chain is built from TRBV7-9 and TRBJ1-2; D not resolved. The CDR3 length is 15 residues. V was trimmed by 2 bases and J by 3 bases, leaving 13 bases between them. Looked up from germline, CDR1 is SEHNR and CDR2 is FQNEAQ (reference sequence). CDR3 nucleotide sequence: TGTGCCAGCAGCTTATCCAGCCGCGGATACTATGGCTACACCTTC. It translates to CASSLSSRGYYGYTF. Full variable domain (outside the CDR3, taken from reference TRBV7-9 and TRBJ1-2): DTGVSQNPRHKITKRGQNVTFRCDPISEHNRLYWYRQTLGQGPEFLTYFQNEAQLEKSRLLSDRFSAERPKGSFSTLEIQRTEQGDSAMYLCASSLSSRGYYGYTFGSGTRLTVV.

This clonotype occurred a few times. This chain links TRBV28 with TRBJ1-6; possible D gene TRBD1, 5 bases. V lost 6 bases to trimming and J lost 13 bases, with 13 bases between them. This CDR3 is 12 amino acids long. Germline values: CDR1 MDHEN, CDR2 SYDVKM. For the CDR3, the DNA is TGTGCCAGCAGCCCGGGGGGTCGGCCCCTCCACTTT. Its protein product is CASSPGGRPLHF.

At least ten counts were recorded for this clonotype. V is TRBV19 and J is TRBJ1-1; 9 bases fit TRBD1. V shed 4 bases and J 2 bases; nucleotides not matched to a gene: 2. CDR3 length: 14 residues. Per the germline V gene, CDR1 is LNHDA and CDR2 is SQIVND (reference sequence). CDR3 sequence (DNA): TGTGCCAGTAGTAGGACAGGGGCTAACACTGAAGCTTTCTTT. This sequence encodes CASSRTGANTEAFF.

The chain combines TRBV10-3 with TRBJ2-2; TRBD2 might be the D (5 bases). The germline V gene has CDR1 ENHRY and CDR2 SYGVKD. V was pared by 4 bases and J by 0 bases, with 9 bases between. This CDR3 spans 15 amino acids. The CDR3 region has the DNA TGTGCCATCAGTGGAGCTAGCACGAACACCGGGGAGCTGTTTTTT. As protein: CAISGASTNTGELFF.

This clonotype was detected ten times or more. The CDR3 protein is CASSSSGFIYEQYF. CDR3 nucleotide sequence: TGTGCCAGCAGCTCCTCTGGATTCATCTACGAGCAGTACTTC. The genes are TRBV7-2 and TRBJ2-7; D is uncertain. The CDR3 length is 14 residues. The V end was cut by 4 bases, the J end by 3 bases, with 13 bases between. The germline CDR1 and CDR2 sequences are SGHTA and FQGNSA.

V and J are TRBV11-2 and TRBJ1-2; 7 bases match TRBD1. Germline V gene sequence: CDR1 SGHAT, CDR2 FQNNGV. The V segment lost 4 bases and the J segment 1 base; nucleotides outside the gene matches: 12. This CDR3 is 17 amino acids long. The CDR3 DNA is TGTGCCAGCAGCTCGAATCAAGACAGGGACTATAACTATGGCTACACCTTC. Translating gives CASSSNQDRDYNYGYTF.

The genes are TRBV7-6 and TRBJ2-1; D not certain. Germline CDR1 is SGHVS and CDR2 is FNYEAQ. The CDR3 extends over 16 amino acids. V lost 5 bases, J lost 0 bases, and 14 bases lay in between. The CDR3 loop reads CASSPPGPSSYNEQFF. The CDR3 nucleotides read TGTGCCAGCAGCCCCCCTGGGCCCAGCTCCTACAATGAGCAGTTCTTC.

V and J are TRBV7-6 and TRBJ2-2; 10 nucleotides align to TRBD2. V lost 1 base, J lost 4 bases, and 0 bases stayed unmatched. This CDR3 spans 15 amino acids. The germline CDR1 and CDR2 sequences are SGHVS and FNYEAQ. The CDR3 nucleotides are TGTGCCAGCAGCTTAGTAGCGGGGGGCACCGGGGAGCTGTTTTTT. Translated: CASSLVAGGTGELFF.

This chain's CDR3 is CASRSPGDLKANYGYTF. The DNA for the CDR3 is TGTGCCAGCAGGTCCCCCGGCGACCTTAAAGCTAACTATGGCTACACCTTC. This rearrangement joins TRBV28 to TRBJ1-2; D remains ambiguous. Looked up from germline, CDR1 is MDHEN and CDR2 is SYDVKM. The CDR3 runs to 17 residues. The V end lost 6 bases, the J end lost 0 bases, and 20 bases lay between the germline ends.

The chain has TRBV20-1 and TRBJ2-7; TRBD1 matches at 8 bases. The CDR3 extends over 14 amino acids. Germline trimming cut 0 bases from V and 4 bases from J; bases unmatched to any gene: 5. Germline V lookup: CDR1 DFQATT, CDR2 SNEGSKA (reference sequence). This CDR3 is CSAREQGAAYEQYF. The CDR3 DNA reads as TGCAGTGCTAGAGAGCAGGGGGCAGCGTACGAGCAGTACTTC.

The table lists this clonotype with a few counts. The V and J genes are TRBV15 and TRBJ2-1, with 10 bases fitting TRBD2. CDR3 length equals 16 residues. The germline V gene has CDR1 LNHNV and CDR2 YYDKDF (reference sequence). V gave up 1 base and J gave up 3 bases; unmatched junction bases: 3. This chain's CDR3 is CATSRGTSGVYNEQFF. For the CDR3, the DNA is TGTGCCACCAGCAGAGGAACTAGCGGGGTCTACAATGAGCAGTTCTTC.

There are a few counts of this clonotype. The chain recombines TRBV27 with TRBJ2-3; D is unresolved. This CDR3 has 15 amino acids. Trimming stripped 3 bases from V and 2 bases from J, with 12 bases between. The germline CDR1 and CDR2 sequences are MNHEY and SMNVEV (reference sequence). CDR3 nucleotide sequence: TGTGCCAGCAGTTTGGTCGGGCAGTTCACAGATACGCAGTATTTT. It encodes CASSLVGQFTDTQYF.

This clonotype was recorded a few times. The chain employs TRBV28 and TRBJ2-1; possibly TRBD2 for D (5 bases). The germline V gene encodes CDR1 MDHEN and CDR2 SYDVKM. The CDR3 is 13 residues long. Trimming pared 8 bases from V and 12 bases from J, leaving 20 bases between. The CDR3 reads CASGLPRAKGQFF. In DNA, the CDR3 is TGTGCCAGCGGACTTCCGCGGGCTAAGGGGCAGTTCTTC.

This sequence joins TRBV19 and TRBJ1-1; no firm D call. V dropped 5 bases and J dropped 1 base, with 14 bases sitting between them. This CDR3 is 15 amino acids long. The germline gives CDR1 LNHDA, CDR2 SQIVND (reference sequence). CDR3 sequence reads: CASSPNAAANTEAFF. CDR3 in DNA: TGTGCCAGTAGTCCGAACGCAGCCGCGAACACTGAAGCTTTCTTT.

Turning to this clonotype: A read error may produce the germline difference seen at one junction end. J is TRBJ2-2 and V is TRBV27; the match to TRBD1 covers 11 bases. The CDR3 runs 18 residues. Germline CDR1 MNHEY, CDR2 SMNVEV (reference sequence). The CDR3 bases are TGTGCCAGCAGTTTCGGCCACGGGACAGGGGGTAGCACCTGGGAGCTGTTTTTT. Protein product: CASSFGHGTGGSTWELFF.

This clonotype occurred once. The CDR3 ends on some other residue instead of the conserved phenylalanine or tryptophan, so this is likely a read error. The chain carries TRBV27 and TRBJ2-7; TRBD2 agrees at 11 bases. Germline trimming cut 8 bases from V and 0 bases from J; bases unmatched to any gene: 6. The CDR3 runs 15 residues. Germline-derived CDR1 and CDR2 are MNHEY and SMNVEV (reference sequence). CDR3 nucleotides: TGTGCCAGCGGGTGGACTAGCGGGCCCTCCTACGAGCAGTACTTA. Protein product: CASGWTSGPSYEQYL.

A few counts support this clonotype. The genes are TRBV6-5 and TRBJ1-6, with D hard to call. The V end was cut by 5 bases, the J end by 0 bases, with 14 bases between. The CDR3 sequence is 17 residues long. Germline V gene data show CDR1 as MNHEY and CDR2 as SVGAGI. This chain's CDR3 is CASSPETESSYNSPLHF. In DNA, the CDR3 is TGTGCCAGCAGTCCGGAGACGGAGAGCTCCTATAATTCACCCCTCCACTTT.